The 2 T cell receptor beta chains reported below all come from one sample, sequenced in a study of response to subunit inactivated influenza vaccine. TCRdb re-analysed the RT-PCR reads in MiXCR, keeping a single row per CDR3 protein. The sample lists 500,000 to 700,000 distinct CDR3 sequences; less than 25% were seen once. The same sample was also used in a study of T cells expressing NK-cell markers. That source notes: The authors generated TCR beta cDNA through 5'RACE template switching with UMIs.

Sequenced here: CD4+ T cells sorted from PBMCs, sampled about 13 days after vaccination. Receptors were obtained from a man aged 45-65 years who received an inactivated influenza vaccine.

The V call is TRBV20-1, the J call TRBJ2-1; either TRBD1 or TRBD2 may fit D (5 bases each). V gave up 3 bases and J gave up 5 bases, with 14 bases separating them. The CDR3 runs 14 residues. Germline V gene lookup returns CDR1 DFQATT and CDR2 SNEGSKA (reference sequence). The DNA for the CDR3 is TGCAGTGCTAGGGGGCGGGTAGGGCACAATGAGCAGTTCTTC. Translated, it gives CSARGRVGHNEQFF.

A few counts support this clonotype. The rearrangement links TRBV7-6 to TRBJ1-3, with D possibly matching TRBD1 (5 bases). The CDR3 extends over 15 amino acids. V lost 2 bases to trimming and J lost 2 bases, with 10 bases between them. CDR1 is SGHVS, CDR2 FNYEAQ, per germline. The CDR3 here is CASSLNWGTGNTIYF. CDR3 DNA: TGTGCCAGCAGCTTAAACTGGGGGACTGGAAACACCATATATTTT. Variable domain in full (rest from reference TRBV7-6 and TRBJ1-3): GAGVSQSPRYKVTKRGQDVALRCDPISGHVSLYWYRQALGQGPEFLTYFNYEAQQDKSGLPNDRFSAERPEGSISTLTIQRTEQRDSAMYRCASSLNWGTGNTIYFGEGSWLTVV.